Here is one T cell receptor (beta chain) with its context. Its matching antigen is unknown. The sample originates from a study of glioma-infiltrating T cells after dendritic cell vaccination. The overall study: Three intradermal dendritic cell vaccine injections were given every two weeks.

Generated by immunoSEQ multiplex PCR, the TCRdb table keeps only in-frame clones and is missing some. The repertoire holds 85,000 to 100,000 clones, approximately 80% seen once, with approximately 2% in the top ten. Findings and caveats of the study: Longer survival after dendritic cell vaccination followed higher pretreatment TIL content.

Time point indicated: after dendritic cell vaccination, including at tumor progression/relapse. Before vaccination, two weeks after the third vaccination, and at progression, PBMC were collected. This TCR derives from a human donor with glioblastoma. Sample: blood, taken after dendritic cell vaccination.

CDR3 in DNA: TGTGCCAGCAGACCGACAGGGGGACGGTCACCCCTCCACTTT. Its protein product is CASRPTGGRSPLHF. This sequence joins TRBV2 and TRBJ1-6; TRBD1 aligns across 9 bases. The germline V gene encodes CDR1 SNHLY and CDR2 FYNNEI. This CDR3 has 14 residues. V gave up 6 bases and J gave up 10 bases; unmatched junction bases: 7.